These T cell receptor beta chains were read from a single sample in a study of blood T cell repertoires in COVID-19. Profiled with immunoSEQ multiplex PCR; TCRdb holds only in-frame clones, not every one. The sample yields more than 250,000 clones, 92% seen once. The sample consisted of PBMCs or T cells enriched from blood (not recorded which). The receptors shown here come from a woman aged 25 to 39 who had recovered from COVID-19. CDR3s include the opening cysteine and the closing phenylalanine or tryptophan. Each record gives: D gene, J gene, clone size, V gene, CDR3 DNA, CDR3 protein. D genes are given only for firm matches. Clone sizes are given selectively: once, few, many, or a class where the clone is expanded.

TRBD2 TRBJ2-2 NA TRBV7-8 TGTGCCAGCAGCTTATATGGACTAGCGGGAACCGGGGAGCTGTTTTTT CASSLYGLAGTGELFF
TRBD1 TRBJ2-7 NA TRBV5-1 TGCGCCAGCAGCTTCGGGACAGGGAAGGGCGAGCAGTACTTC CASSFGTGKGEQYF
TRBD1 TRBJ1-2 NA TRBV29-1 TGCAGCGTTGAAGCCCTACGCGGGACAGGGGACGGCTACACCTTC CSVEALRGTGDGYTF
NA TRBJ2-3 NA TRBV6-5 TGTGCCAGGGGTGGTACTAACACAGATACGCAGTATTTT CARGGTNTDTQYF
NA TRBJ1-6 few TRBV6-2/TRBV6-3 TGTGCCAGCAGTTACTCGTTAGCGGGACCATCGAATTCACCCCTCCACTTT CASSYSLAGPSNSPLHF
NA TRBJ2-3 few TRBV7-9 TGTGCCAGCAGCTTATACGGGTCCCACACAGATACGCAGTATTTT CASSLYGSHTDTQYF
NA TRBJ1-4 NA TRBV4-3 TGCGCCAGCAGCCAAGATCAACCCGGACAGCAAACTAATGAAAAACTGTTTTTT CASSQDQPGQQTNEKLFF
NA TRBJ2-7 NA TRBV19 TGTGCCAGTAGTGACAGACAATCCTACGAGCAGTACTTC CASSDRQSYEQYF
TRBD2 TRBJ2-7 NA TRBV2 TGTGCCAGCATAAGGGAGATAGCGGGGGCATCCTACGAGCAGTACTTC CASIREIAGASYEQYF
NA TRBJ2-1 NA TRBV5-8 TGTGCCAGCCGAGGGGGAGAGGACAATGAGCAGTTCTTC CASRGGEDNEQFF
TRBD1 TRBJ2-5 NA TRBV25-1 TGTGCCAGCAGTGAACCCGGGACAGAAGAGACCCAGTACTTC CASSEPGTEETQYF
NA TRBJ1-6 NA TRBV6-5 TGTGCCAGCTTGGGGCACACAGATAATTCACCCCTCCACTTT CASLGHTDNSPLHF
NA TRBJ2-3 NA TRBV4-3 TGCGCCAGCAGCCAAGCATTTGCAGTTTCAGATACGCAGTATTTT CASSQAFAVSDTQYF
NA TRBJ2-5 NA TRBV5-1 TGCGCCAGCAGCTTTCAGGGTGGTTTAGGCCAAGAGACCCAGTACTTC CASSFQGGLGQETQYF
NA TRBJ2-3 few TRBV4-2 TGTGCCAGCAGCCAAGCCCTAGCGTCAGATACGCAGTATTTT CASSQALASDTQYF
NA TRBJ1-5 NA TRBV19 TGTGCCAGTAGTACCTCAGGGCCCCAGCATTTT CASSTSGPQHF
TRBD1 TRBJ1-2 NA TRBV6-5 TGTGCCACCAAGACAGGGATGGTCTATGGCTACACCTTC CATKTGMVYGYTF
TRBD1 TRBJ1-1 NA TRBV30 TGTGCCTGGAGTGTATTAGACAGGGTGGACACTGAAGCTTTCTTT CAWSVLDRVDTEAFF
NA TRBJ1-2 NA TRBV7-9 TGTGCCAGCAGCAGCCGCGGGACGGCCGTTGAGGGCTACACCTTC CASSSRGTAVEGYTF
TRBD2 TRBJ2-3 NA TRBV7-2 TGTGCCAGCAGCTTATCACGGACTAGCGGGGGAGGGGATACGCAGTATTTT CASSLSRTSGGGDTQYF
TRBD1 TRBJ2-1 NA TRBV27 TGTGCCAGCAGCCGAACCGGGACAGGGTCGGGCAATGAGCAGTTCTTC CASSRTGTGSGNEQFF
NA TRBJ1-2 NA TRBV11-2 TGTGCCAGCATCCGGTGGGCAGGGGTGGGCTATGGCTACACCTTC CASIRWAGVGYGYTF
NA TRBJ2-7 NA TRBV29-1 TGCAGCGTTGTGTTTCAGGGAGGCGTCTCGGGGGAGCAGTACTTC CSVVFQGGVSGEQYF
NA TRBJ1-1 NA TRBV27 TGTGCCAGCAGTGGTCGGGGAACTGAAGCTTTCTTT CASSGRGTEAFF
TRBD1 TRBJ2-7 NA TRBV29-1 TGCAGCGCCTCGAGGACAGGGTCGTACGAGCAGTACTTC CSASRTGSYEQYF
TRBD1 TRBJ1-2 NA TRBV19 TGTGCCAGTAGTCAATGGACAGGAGATAACTATGGCTACACCTTC CASSQWTGDNYGYTF
TRBD1 TRBJ2-3 few TRBV6-5 TGTGCCAGCAGAACAGGGGGCCGCACAGATACGCAGTATTTT CASRTGGRTDTQYF
TRBD1 TRBJ1-4 NA TRBV10-3 TGTGCCATCAGTGGGCCCGGACAGGGTTCAACTAATGAAAAACTGTTTTTT CAISGPGQGSTNEKLFF
NA TRBJ2-5 NA TRBV6-5 TGTGCCACCTGGTGGGGAGGAGAGACCCAGTACTTC CATWWGGETQYF
TRBD2 TRBJ2-7 NA TRBV29-1 TGCAGCGTTGAAGGACTGGGACTAGGAATGTACGAGCAGTACTTC CSVEGLGLGMYEQYF
NA TRBJ2-1 NA TRBV28 TGTGCCAGCAGTCAGACAGGCCCCAATGAGCAGTTCTTC CASSQTGPNEQFF
NA TRBJ1-4 NA TRBV11-2 TGTGCCAGCAGCTCTACGACCTTATCGGAGCGGAAAAAACTGTTTTTT CASSSTTLSERKKLFF
TRBD2 TRBJ2-7 NA TRBV19 TGTGCCAGTAGTATCTCCCTACGGCTAGCGGGGACAATTTCCTACGAGCAGTACTTC CASSISLRLAGTISYEQYF
TRBD2 TRBJ2-1 NA TRBV27 TGTGCCAGCAGTTCCGGGACTAGCGCCTACAATGAGCAGTTCTTC CASSSGTSAYNEQFF
NA TRBJ1-2 NA TRBV4-2 TGTGCCAGCAGCCAAGATTTTCAGGTGAATGGCTACACCTTC CASSQDFQVNGYTF
NA TRBJ1-2 NA TRBV5-1 TGCGCCAGCAGCCCCGGGACTTATGGCTACACCTTC CASSPGTYGYTF
NA TRBJ2-1 NA TRBV27 TGTGCCAGCGCCGATCTAGGGGCCGGCGGCGATGAGCAGTTCTTC CASADLGAGGDEQFF
NA TRBJ1-2 NA TRBV28 TGTGCCAGCAGCCTTACTAACTATGGCTACACCTTC CASSLTNYGYTF
NA TRBJ1-1 NA TRBV6-2/TRBV6-3 TGTGCCAGCAGTCGACAGGCTATGAACACTGAAGCTTTCTTT CASSRQAMNTEAFF
NA TRBJ1-2 NA TRBV5-1 TGCGCCAGCAGCTTGGAGAGTCGGGGCTACACCTTC CASSLESRGYTF
NA TRBJ1-3 NA TRBV5-4 TGTGCCAGCAGCTCTGCCGGGTCTGGAAACACCATATATTTT CASSSAGSGNTIYF
NA TRBJ1-1 NA TRBV23-1 TGCGCCAGCAGGCCATTAGAGGATTCCGACACTGAAGCTTTCTTT CASRPLEDSDTEAFF
NA TRBJ2-5 NA TRBV14 TGTGCCAGCAGCCAGGTCTTCGGGGGGCCCCAAGAGACCCAGTACTTC CASSQVFGGPQETQYF
TRBD1 TRBJ1-1 NA TRBV7-2 TGTGCCAGCAGCTCACAGCGACCGGGACAGGGTATTTGGAACACTGAAGCTTTCTTT CASSSQRPGQGIWNTEAFF
NA TRBJ1-1 NA TRBV19 TGTGCCAGTAGTATCGGTAATGAAGCTTTCTTT CASSIGNEAFF
TRBD2 TRBJ2-7 NA TRBV18 TGTGCCAGCTCATATCTAGCGGGGCCCTACGAGCAGTACTTC CASSYLAGPYEQYF
TRBD2 TRBJ2-6 NA TRBV18 TGTGCCAGCTCACCCCCAAAGGGAGGGACCCCTGGGGCCAACGTCCTGACTTTC CASSPPKGGTPGANVLTF
TRBD1 TRBJ1-2 NA TRBV7-2 TGTGCCAGCAGCCCTACAGGGGGAAATGGCTACACCTTC CASSPTGGNGYTF
TRBD1 TRBJ2-7 NA TRBV7-2 TGTGCCAGCAGCACGGACAGGGACCAGGACGAGCAGTACTTC CASSTDRDQDEQYF
TRBD1 TRBJ2-1 NA TRBV19 TGTGCCAGTAGTATCGTAGGGGGGACAGGGGTTAAAAATGAGCAGTTCTTC CASSIVGGTGVKNEQFF
NA TRBJ2-7 NA TRBV27 TGTGCCAGCAGCCCGACAGGAATCTACGAGCAGTACTTC CASSPTGIYEQYF
TRBD1 TRBJ1-1 NA TRBV6-4 TGTGCCAGCAGAGCACAGGGGGCGGACACTGAAGCTTTCTTT CASRAQGADTEAFF
NA TRBJ1-2 once TRBV5-6 TGTGCCAGCAGCCCTAGACCCTATGGCTACACCTTC CASSPRPYGYTF
TRBD1 TRBJ2-3 NA TRBV19 TGTGCCAGTAGTACCATTTGGACAGGGGGAAACACAGATACGCAGTATTTT CASSTIWTGGNTDTQYF
NA TRBJ2-1 NA TRBV7-8 TGTGCCAGCAGCCCTAACAGTGAGCAGTTCTTC CASSPNSEQFF